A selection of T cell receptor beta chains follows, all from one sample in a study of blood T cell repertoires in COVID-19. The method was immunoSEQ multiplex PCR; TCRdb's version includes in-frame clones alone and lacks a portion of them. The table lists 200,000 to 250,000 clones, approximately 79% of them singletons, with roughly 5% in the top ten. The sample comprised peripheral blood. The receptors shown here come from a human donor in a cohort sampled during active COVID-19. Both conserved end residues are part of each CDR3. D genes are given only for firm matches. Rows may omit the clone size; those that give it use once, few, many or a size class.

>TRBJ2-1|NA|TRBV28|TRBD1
CASSLGTDNEQFF
TGTGCCAGCAGTCTCGGGACAGACAATGAGCAGTTCTTC
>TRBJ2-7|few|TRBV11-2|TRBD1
CASSLYGTGGYEQYF
TGTGCCAGCAGCTTATATGGGACAGGGGGCTACGAGCAGTACTTC
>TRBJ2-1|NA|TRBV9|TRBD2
CASSPGLAGGPGLGDEQFF
TGTGCCAGCAGCCCCGGACTAGCGGGAGGGCCGGGTTTGGGCGATGAGCAGTTCTTC
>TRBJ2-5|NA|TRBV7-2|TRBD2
CASSLASGSSEETQYF
TGTGCCAGCAGCTTAGCTAGCGGGAGTTCGGAAGAGACCCAGTACTTC
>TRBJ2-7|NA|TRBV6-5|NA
CASSYNQRSHYEQYF
TGTGCCAGCAGTTATAACCAGCGGTCCCACTACGAGCAGTACTTC
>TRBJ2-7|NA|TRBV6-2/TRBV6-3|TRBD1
CASSLQGAIYEQYF
TGTGCCAGCAGTTTACAGGGGGCTATATACGAGCAGTACTTC
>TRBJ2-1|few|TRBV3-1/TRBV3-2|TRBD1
CASSQAGGTYNEQFF
TGTGCCAGCAGCCAAGCAGGGGGAACCTACAATGAGCAGTTCTTC
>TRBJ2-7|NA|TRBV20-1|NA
CSVAEHYEQYF
TGCAGTGTAGCGGAACACTACGAGCAGTACTTC
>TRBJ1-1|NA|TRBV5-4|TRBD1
CASSLAGGMGTEAFF
TGTGCCAGCAGCTTGGCAGGGGGAATGGGGACTGAAGCTTTCTTT
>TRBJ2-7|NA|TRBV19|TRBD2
CASSLLAGGSHEQYF
TGTGCCAGTAGTTTACTAGCGGGAGGGAGCCACGAGCAGTACTTC
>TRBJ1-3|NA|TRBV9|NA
CASSTRDNSGNTIYF
TGTGCCAGCAGCACGAGAGACAACTCTGGAAACACCATATATTTT
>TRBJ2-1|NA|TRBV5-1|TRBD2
CASTPLAGVNEQFF
TGCGCCAGCACGCCGCTAGCGGGAGTCAATGAGCAGTTCTTC
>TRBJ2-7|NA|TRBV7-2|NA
CASSWDIVRHEQYF
TGTGCCAGCAGTTGGGACATCGTAAGACACGAGCAGTACTTC
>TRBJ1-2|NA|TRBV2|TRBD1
CASRDRGHGYTF
TGTGCCAGCAGGGACAGGGGGCACGGCTACACCTTC
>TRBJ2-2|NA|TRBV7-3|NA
CASSSAGGAGELFF
TGTGCCAGCAGCTCAGCCGGAGGGGCCGGGGAGCTGTTTTTT
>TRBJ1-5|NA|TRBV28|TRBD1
CASKGTGQGNQPQHF
TGTGCCAGCAAAGGAACGGGACAGGGGAACCAGCCCCAGCATTTT
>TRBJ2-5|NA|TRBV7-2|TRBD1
CASSLGTGGLYQETQYF
TGTGCCAGCAGCTTAGGGACAGGGGGTCTGTACCAAGAGACCCAGTACTTC
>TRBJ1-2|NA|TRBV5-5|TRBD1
CASSAGTAFYGYTF
TGTGCCAGCAGCGCCGGGACAGCTTTCTATGGCTACACCTTC
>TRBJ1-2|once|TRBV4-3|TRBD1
CASSQDRTGRGAYGYTF
TGCGCCAGCAGCCAAGATCGGACAGGGCGAGGGGCCTATGGCTACACCTTC
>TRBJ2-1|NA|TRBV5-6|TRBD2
CASSLELAGWLVEQFF
TGTGCCAGCAGCTTAGAGCTAGCGGGATGGTTAGTAGAGCAGTTCTTC
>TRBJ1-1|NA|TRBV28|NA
CASSLGGSLNTEAFF
TGTGCCAGCAGTTTAGGCGGCAGTTTGAACACTGAAGCTTTCTTT
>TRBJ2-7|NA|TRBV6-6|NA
CASSRDWAGGSYEQYF
TGTGCCAGCAGTCGCGATTGGGCAGGAGGGTCCTACGAGCAGTACTTC
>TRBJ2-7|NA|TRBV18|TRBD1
CASSPNMDRGNEQYF
TGTGCCAGCTCACCTAATATGGACAGGGGGAACGAGCAGTACTTC
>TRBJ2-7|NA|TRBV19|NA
CASSIGGRVAYEQYF
TGTGCCAGTAGTATAGGAGGCAGGGTTGCCTACGAGCAGTACTTC
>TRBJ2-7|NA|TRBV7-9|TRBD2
CASSRSLAGPDEQYF
TGTGCCAGCAGCCGAAGCCTAGCGGGTCCCGACGAGCAGTACTTC
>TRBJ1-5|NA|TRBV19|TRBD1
CASSIDRGQDRNSNQPQHF
TGTGCCAGTAGTATAGATCGAGGACAGGACCGAAATAGCAATCAGCCCCAGCATTTT
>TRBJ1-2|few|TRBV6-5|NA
CASSAQGLGYTF
TGTGCCAGCAGCGCACAGGGATTGGGCTACACCTTC
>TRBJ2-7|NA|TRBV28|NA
CASSFQNSYEQYF
TGTGCCAGCAGTTTCCAGAACTCCTACGAGCAGTACTTC
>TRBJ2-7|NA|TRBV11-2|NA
CASSLDRSSYEQYF
TGTGCCAGCAGCTTAGATCGTTCCTCCTACGAGCAGTACTTC
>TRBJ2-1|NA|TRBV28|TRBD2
CASSFTGGPRYNEQFF
TGTGCCAGCAGTTTCACGGGAGGGCCGAGGTACAATGAGCAGTTCTTC
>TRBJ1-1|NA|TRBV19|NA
CASSTSPGGATEAFF
TGTGCCAGTAGTACCTCCCCCGGCGGGGCCACTGAAGCTTTCTTT
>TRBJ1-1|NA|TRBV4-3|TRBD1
CASSQLGQGLGKDTEAFF
TGCGCCAGCAGCCAACTGGGACAGGGGCTTGGGAAGGACACTGAAGCTTTCTTT
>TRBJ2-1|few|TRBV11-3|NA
CASSSGAANEQFF
TGTGCCAGCAGCTCAGGGGCGGCCAATGAGCAGTTCTTC
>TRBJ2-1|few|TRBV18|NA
CASSPHLDNNEQFF
TGTGCCAGCTCACCACATTTGGACAACAATGAGCAGTTCTTC
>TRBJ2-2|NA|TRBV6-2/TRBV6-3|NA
CASSYSGLSNTGELFF
TGTGCCAGCAGTTACTCGGGACTTTCGAACACCGGGGAGCTGTTTTTT
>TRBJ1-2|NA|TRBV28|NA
CASSLLYSLDGYTF
TGTGCCAGCAGTTTGTTGTACAGTTTGGATGGCTACACCTTC
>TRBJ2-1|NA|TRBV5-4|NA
CASSRTGGAFSYNEQFF
TGTGCCAGCAGCCGAACTGGTGGGGCTTTCTCCTACAATGAGCAGTTCTTC
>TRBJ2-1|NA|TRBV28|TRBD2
CASSLWGRLAGLGNEQFF
TGTGCCAGCAGTTTATGGGGGAGGCTAGCGGGTTTAGGAAATGAGCAGTTCTTC
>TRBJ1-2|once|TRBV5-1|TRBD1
CASSLAPRDRDNYGYTF
TGCGCCAGCAGCTTGGCCCCTAGGGACAGGGATAACTATGGCTACACCTTC
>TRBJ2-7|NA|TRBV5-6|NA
CASSFSGVSYEQYF
TGTGCCAGCAGCTTTTCAGGGGTGAGCTACGAGCAGTACTTC
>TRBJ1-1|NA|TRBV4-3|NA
CASSQDPRGTEAFF
TGCGCCAGCAGCCAAGATCCCCGGGGGACTGAAGCTTTCTTT
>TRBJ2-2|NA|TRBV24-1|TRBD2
CATSDLLVLAGGPDTGELFF
TGTGCCACCAGTGATTTGCTTGTATTAGCGGGAGGCCCGGACACCGGGGAGCTGTTTTTT
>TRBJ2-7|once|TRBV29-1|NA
CSAETGWGDEQYF
TGCAGCGCCGAGACAGGGTGGGGGGACGAGCAGTACTTC
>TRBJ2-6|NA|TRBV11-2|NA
CASSLFGGSEGANVLTF
TGTGCCAGCAGCTTATTCGGCGGCTCGGAGGGGGCCAACGTCCTGACTTTC
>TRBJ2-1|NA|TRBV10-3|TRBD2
CAISVAGGHEQFF
TGTGCCATCAGTGTAGCGGGAGGACATGAGCAGTTCTTC
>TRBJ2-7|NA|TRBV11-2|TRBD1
CASSLRGQGAREQYF
TGTGCCAGCAGCTTAAGGGGACAGGGGGCACGTGAGCAGTACTTC
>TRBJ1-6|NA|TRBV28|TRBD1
CASSLTGDGSPLHF
TGTGCCAGCAGTTTAACAGGGGATGGTTCACCCCTCCACTTT
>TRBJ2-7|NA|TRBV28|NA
CATQRDGSHHEQYF
TGTGCCACCCAACGGGACGGGAGCCATCACGAGCAGTACTTC
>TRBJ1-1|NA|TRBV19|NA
CASSPSARSTEAFF
TGTGCCAGTAGTCCTTCCGCTCGTAGCACTGAAGCTTTCTTT
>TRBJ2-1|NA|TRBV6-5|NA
CASSGLPTDEQFF
TGTGCCAGCAGCGGACTACCTACGGATGAGCAGTTCTTC
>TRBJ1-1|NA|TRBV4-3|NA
CASSQDPGQMNTEAFF
TGCGCCAGCAGCCAAGACCCAGGGCAAATGAACACTGAAGCTTTCTTT
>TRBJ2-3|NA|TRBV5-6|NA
CASSFTGFPTDTQYF
TGTGCCAGCAGCTTTACAGGGTTCCCAACAGATACGCAGTATTTT
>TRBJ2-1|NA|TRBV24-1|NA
CATSDSLSYNEQFF
TGTGCCACCAGTGATAGCCTGAGTTACAATGAGCAGTTCTTC
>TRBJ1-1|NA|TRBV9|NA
CASSAYRMNTEAFF
TGTGCCAGCAGCGCCTACAGGATGAACACTGAAGCTTTCTTT
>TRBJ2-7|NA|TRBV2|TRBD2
CASSGRTSGFTYEQYF
TGTGCCAGCAGTGGACGGACTAGCGGGTTTACCTACGAGCAGTACTTC
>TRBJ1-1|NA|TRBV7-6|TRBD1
CASSSPGTGGTEAFF
TGTGCCAGCAGCTCCCCGGGGACAGGGGGCACTGAAGCTTTCTTT
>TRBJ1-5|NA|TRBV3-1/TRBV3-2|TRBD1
CASSQGQGIKPQHF
TGTGCCAGCAGCCAAGGACAGGGGATCAAGCCCCAGCATTTT